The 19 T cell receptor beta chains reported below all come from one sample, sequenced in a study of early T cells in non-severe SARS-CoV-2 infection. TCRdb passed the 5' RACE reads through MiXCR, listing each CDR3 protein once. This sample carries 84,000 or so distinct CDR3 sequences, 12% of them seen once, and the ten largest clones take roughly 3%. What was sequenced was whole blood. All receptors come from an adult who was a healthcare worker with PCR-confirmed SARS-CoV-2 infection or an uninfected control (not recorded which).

CDR3 amino acids: CASSPGTGFYEQYF. The CDR3 coding sequence is TGTGCCAGCAGCCCCGGGACAGGGTTCTACGAGCAGTACTTC. The chain couples TRBV21-1 to TRBJ2-7; TRBD1 is the table's D call, not checked against the DNA. TRBV21-1 is a listed pseudogene. The CDR3 spans 14 residues.

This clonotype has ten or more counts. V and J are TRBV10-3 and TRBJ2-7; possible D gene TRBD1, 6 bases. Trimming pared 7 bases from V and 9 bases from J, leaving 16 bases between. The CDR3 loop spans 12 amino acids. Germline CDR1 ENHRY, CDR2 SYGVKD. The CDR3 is CAINNSQGGQYF. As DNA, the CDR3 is TGTGCCATCAATAATTCACAGGGTGGGCAGTACTTC.

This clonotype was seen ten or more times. For the CDR3, the DNA is TGTGCCTGGAGTCCCCCCGAACTAGCGCCTCCCTACGAGCAGTACTTC. It translates to CAWSPPELAPPYEQYF. J is TRBJ2-7 and V is TRBV30; 7 bases line up with TRBD2. CDR1 and CDR2 (germline): GTSNPN, SVGIG (reference sequence). V lost 2 bases to trimming and J lost 2 bases; unmatched junction nucleotides: 12. This CDR3 spans 16 amino acids.

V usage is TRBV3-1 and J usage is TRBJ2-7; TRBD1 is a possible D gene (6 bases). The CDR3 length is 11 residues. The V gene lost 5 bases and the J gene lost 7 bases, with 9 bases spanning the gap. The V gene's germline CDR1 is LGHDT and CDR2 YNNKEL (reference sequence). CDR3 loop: CASSYREEQYF. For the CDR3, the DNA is TGTGCCAGCAGCTACAGGGAGGAGCAGTACTTC.

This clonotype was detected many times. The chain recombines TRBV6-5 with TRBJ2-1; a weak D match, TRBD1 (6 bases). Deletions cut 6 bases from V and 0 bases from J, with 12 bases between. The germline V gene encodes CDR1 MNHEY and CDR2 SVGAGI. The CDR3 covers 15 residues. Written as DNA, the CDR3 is TGTGCCAGCAGCACAGGGTCGAGCTCCTACAATGAGCAGTTCTTC. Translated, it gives CASSTGSSSYNEQFF.

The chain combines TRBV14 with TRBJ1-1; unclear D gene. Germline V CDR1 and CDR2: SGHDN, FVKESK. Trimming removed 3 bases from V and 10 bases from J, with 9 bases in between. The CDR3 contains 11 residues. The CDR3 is CASSQKGGAFF. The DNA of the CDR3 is TGTGCCAGCAGCCAGAAAGGCGGAGCTTTCTTT. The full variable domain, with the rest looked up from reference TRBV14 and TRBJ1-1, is EAGVTQFPSHSVIEKGQTVTLRCDPISGHDNLYWYRRVMGKEIKFLLHFVKESKQDESGMPNNRFLAERTGGTYSTLKVQPAELEDSGVYFCASSQKGGAFFGQGTRLTVV.

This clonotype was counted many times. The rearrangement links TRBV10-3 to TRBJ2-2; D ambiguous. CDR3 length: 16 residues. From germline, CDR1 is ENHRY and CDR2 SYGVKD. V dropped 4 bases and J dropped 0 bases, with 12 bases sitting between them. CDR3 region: CAISGSQAANTGELFF. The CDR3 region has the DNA TGTGCCATCAGTGGGAGTCAGGCCGCGAACACCGGGGAGCTGTTTTTT.

Written as DNA, the CDR3 is TGTGCCAGCAGCGTAGATCCTAGATTGGACACCGGGGAGCTGTTTTTT. Translated: CASSVDPRLDTGELFF. The rearrangement joins TRBV9 to TRBJ2-2, with no clear D. The CDR3 loop spans 16 amino acids. Trimming cost V 0 bases and J 3 bases, with 12 bases left between them. The germline V gene has CDR1 SGDLS and CDR2 YYNGEE. Complete variable domain (other parts from reference TRBV9 and TRBJ2-2): DSGVTQTPKHLITATGQRVTLRCSPRSGDLSVYWYQQSLDQGLQFLIQYYNGEERAKGNILERFSAQQFPDLHSELNLSSLELGDSALYFCASSVDPRLDTGELFFGEGSRLTVL.

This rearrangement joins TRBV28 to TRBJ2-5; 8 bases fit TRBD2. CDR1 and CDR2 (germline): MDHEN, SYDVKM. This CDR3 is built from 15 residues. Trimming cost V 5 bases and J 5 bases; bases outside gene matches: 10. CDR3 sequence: CASSPRGGRVETQYF. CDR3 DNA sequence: TGTGCCAGCAGTCCCCGGGGGGGGAGAGTGGAGACCCAGTACTTC.

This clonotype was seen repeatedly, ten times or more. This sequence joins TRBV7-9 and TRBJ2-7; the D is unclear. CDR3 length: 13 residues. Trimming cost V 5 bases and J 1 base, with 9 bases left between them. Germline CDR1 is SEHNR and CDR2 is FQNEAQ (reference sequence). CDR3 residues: CASSALKSYEQYF. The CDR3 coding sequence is TGTGCCAGCAGCGCCCTGAAGTCCTACGAGCAGTACTTC.

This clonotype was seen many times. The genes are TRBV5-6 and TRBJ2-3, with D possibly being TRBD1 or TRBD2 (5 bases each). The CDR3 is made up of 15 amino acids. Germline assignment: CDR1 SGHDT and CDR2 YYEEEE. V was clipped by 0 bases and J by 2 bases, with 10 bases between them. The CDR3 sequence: CASSLGDGTTDTQYF. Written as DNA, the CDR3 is TGTGCCAGCAGCTTGGGGGACGGGACCACAGATACGCAGTATTTT.

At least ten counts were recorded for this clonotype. In nucleotides, the CDR3 is TGTGCCGGGACGGGAGACTCTACTCGGTATAATTCACCCCTCCACTTT. This translates into CAGTGDSTRYNSPLHF. This chain connects TRBV2 to TRBJ1-6, with D perhaps TRBD1 (5 bases). The CDR3 runs 16 residues. Between the trimmed V and J ends, which lost 11 bases and 4 bases, there was a span of 21 bases. Germline CDR1 reads SNHLY; CDR2 reads FYNNEI.

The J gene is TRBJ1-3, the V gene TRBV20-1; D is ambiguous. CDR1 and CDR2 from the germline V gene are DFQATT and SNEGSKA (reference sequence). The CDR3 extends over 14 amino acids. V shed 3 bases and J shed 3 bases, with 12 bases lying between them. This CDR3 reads CSASWRENGNTIYF. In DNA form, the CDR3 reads TGCAGTGCTAGTTGGAGGGAAAATGGAAACACCATATATTTT.

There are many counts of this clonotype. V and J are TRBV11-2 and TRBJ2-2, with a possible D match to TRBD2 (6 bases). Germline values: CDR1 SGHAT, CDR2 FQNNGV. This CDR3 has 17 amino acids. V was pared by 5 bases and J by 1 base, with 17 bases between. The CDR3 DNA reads TGTGCCAGCAGCAGACGCCTCGCGGGGATGAACACCGGGGAGCTGTTTTTT. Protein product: CASSRRLAGMNTGELFF.

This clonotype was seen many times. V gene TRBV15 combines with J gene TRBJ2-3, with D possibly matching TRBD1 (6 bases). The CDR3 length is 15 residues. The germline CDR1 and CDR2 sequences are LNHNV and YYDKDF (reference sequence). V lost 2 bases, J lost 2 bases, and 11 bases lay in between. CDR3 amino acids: CATSRQGTLTDTQYF. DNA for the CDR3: TGTGCCACCAGCAGACAGGGGACCCTCACAGATACGCAGTATTTT. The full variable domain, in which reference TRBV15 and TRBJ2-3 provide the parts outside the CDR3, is DAMVIQNPRYQVTQFGKPVTLSCSQTLNHNVMYWYQQKSSQAPKLLFHYYDKDFNNEADTPDNFQSRRPNTSFCFLDIRSPGLGDTAMYLCATSRQGTLTDTQYFGPGTRLTVL.

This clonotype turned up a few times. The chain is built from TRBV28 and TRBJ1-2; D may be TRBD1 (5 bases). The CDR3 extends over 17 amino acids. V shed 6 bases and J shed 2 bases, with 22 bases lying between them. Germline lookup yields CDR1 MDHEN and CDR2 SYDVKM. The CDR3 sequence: CASRLGGTPMANYGYTF. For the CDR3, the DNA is TGTGCCAGCAGGCTCGGGGGGACGCCGATGGCCAACTATGGCTACACCTTC.

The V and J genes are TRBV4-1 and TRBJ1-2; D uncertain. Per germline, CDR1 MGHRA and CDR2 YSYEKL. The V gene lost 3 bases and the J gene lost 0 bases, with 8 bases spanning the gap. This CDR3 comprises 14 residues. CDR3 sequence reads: CASSQLVANYGYTF. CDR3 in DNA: TGCGCCAGCAGCCAGTTGGTAGCTAACTATGGCTACACCTTC.

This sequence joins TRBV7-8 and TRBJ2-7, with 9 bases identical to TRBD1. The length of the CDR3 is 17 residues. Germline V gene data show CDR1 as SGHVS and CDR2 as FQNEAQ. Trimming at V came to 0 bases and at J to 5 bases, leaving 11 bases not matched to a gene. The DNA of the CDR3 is TGTGCCAGCAGCTTAGCGCGGACAGGGGCTTGGTCCAACGAGCAGTACTTC. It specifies CASSLARTGAWSNEQYF.

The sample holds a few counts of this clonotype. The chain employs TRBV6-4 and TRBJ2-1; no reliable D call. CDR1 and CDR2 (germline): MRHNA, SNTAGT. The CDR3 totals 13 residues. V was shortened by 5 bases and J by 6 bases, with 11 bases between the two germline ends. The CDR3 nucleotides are TGTGCCAGCAGTAGTAGCCACGGCAATGAGCAGTTCTTC. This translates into CASSSSHGNEQFF.